This is a list of T cell receptor beta chains from one sample in a study of beta chain features in type 1 diabetes. Clones were read by immunoSEQ multiplex PCR, and TCRdb kept only the in-frame ones, dropping some. The data contain around 44,000 clones, 66% of them singletons. Sequencing was performed on Tregs from blood. These receptors were collected from a woman between 18 and 29 years old with type 1 diabetes. Both conserved end residues are part of each CDR3. D genes are given only for firm matches. Part of the rows lack a size; the others show once, few, many or a class for expanded clones.

J gene,D gene,V gene,clone size,CDR3 protein,CDR3 DNA
TRBJ2-5,-,TRBV7-2,few,CASSLAAAGGETQYF,TGTGCCAGCAGCTTAGCTGCGGCCGGGGGAGAGACCCAGTACTTC
TRBJ1-2,-,TRBV11-2,-,CASSLVAGYGYTF,TGTGCCAGCAGCTTAGTTGCAGGCTATGGCTACACCTTC
TRBJ2-4,TRBD2,TRBV14,-,CASSQLTSGGLSGQYF,TGTGCCAGCAGCCAATTGACTAGCGGGGGACTTAGTGGGCAGTACTTC
TRBJ2-5,-,TRBV7-2,-,CASSPPRGAGQTQYF,TGTGCCAGCAGCCCCCCCCGGGGTGCGGGACAGACCCAGTACTTC
TRBJ1-5,TRBD1,TRBV28,-,CASSPPTGSNQPQHF,TGTGCCAGCAGCCCCCCGACAGGGAGCAATCAGCCCCAGCATTTT
TRBJ2-1,TRBD2,TRBV7-9,-,CASSPRGLAGLNEQFF,TGTGCCAGCAGCCCAAGGGGACTAGCGGGATTGAATGAGCAGTTCTTC
TRBJ2-7,-,TRBV28,-,CASSPPPVTRQYF,TGTGCCAGCAGTCCTCCCCCGGTCACGAGGCAGTACTTC
TRBJ2-7,-,TRBV28,few,CASSLRSEQYF,TGTGCCAGCAGTTTAAGGAGCGAGCAGTACTTC
TRBJ2-7,TRBD1,TRBV27,once,CASSLTTGGAYEQYF,TGTGCCAGCAGTCTCACTACAGGGGGCGCCTACGAGCAGTACTTC
TRBJ1-1,-,TRBV7-2,-,CASSTPQDRTWNTEAFF,TGTGCCAGCAGCACCCCTCAGGACCGGACTTGGAACACTGAAGCTTTCTTT
TRBJ2-1,TRBD2,TRBV14,-,CASSPLRGGLYNEQFF,TGTGCCAGCAGCCCTTTGCGGGGGGGCCTATACAATGAGCAGTTCTTC
TRBJ2-7,-,TRBV9,-,CASSVVPGVHEQYF,TGTGCCAGCAGCGTAGTCCCCGGGGTCCACGAGCAGTACTTC
TRBJ2-3,TRBD2,TRBV5-1,-,CASSIGLAGGPDTQYF,TGCGCCAGCAGCATCGGACTAGCGGGGGGGCCCGATACGCAGTATTTT
TRBJ2-7,TRBD2,TRBV19,-,CASSLVAGASYEQYF,TGTGCCAGTAGTTTGGTAGCGGGGGCCTCCTACGAGCAGTACTTC
TRBJ2-3,-,TRBV4-3,-,CASSQEGADTQYF,TGCGCCAGCAGCCAAGAGGGGGCTGATACGCAGTATTTT
TRBJ2-2,-,TRBV15,once,CATSRDRRGLRPNTGELFF,TGTGCCACCAGCAGAGACCGAAGAGGGCTGAGACCGAACACCGGGGAGCTGTTTTTT
TRBJ2-7,-,TRBV4-1,few,CASSHERGEQYF,TGCGCCAGCAGCCATGAACGAGGCGAGCAGTACTTC
TRBJ2-1,TRBD2,TRBV4-2,-,CASTPSGRASYNEQFF,TGTGCCAGCACCCCTAGCGGGAGGGCCTCCTACAATGAGCAGTTCTTC
TRBJ2-2,-,TRBV2,-,CASSAGSTGELFF,TGTGCCAGCAGTGCCGGGTCCACCGGGGAGCTGTTTTTT
TRBJ1-4,TRBD1,TRBV18,few,CASSPRDRDEKLFF,TGTGCCAGCTCACCAAGGGACAGGGATGAAAAACTGTTTTTT
TRBJ2-3,TRBD2,TRBV4-3,-,CASSRGGAGTDTQYF,TGCGCCAGCAGCCGCGGGGGGGCCGGGACAGATACGCAGTATTTT
TRBJ1-1,-,TRBV6-5,-,CASSFTTRSTEAFF,TGTGCCAGCAGTTTTACTACACGGAGCACTGAAGCTTTCTTT
TRBJ2-2,-,TRBV5-4,-,CASSLEGAAGELFF,TGTGCCAGCAGCTTGGAAGGGGCCGCCGGGGAGCTGTTTTTT
TRBJ1-2,-,TRBV28,-,CASSLGTGSNYGYTF,TGTGCCAGCAGTTTAGGTACAGGGTCTAACTATGGCTACACCTTC
TRBJ2-4,-,TRBV12-5,-,CAKSRVLAKNIQYF,TGTGCTAAGTCTCGGGTGCTAGCCAAAAACATTCAGTACTTC
TRBJ2-5,-,TRBV28,-,CASSLSSEETQYF,TGTGCCAGCAGTTTAAGTTCGGAGGAGACCCAGTACTTC
TRBJ2-1,TRBD2,TRBV6-1,-,CASSESTGGWNNEQFF,TGTGCCAGCAGTGAGAGCACGGGAGGATGGAACAATGAGCAGTTCTTC
TRBJ2-7,TRBD2,TRBV5-6,-,CASSSRRLALTPYEQYF,TGTGCCAGCAGCTCGCGTAGACTAGCTTTGACGCCCTACGAGCAGTACTTC
TRBJ2-5,TRBD2,TRBV5-4,-,CASSHGLAGAQETQYF,TGTGCCAGCAGCCATGGACTAGCGGGAGCCCAAGAGACCCAGTACTTC
TRBJ2-1,-,TRBV7-2,-,CASNSRSRYNEQFF,TGTGCCAGCAACTCGAGATCTAGATACAATGAGCAGTTCTTC
TRBJ2-5,-,TRBV18,-,CASSAGETQYF,TGTGCCAGCTCCGCAGGGGAGACCCAGTACTTC
TRBJ1-2,-,TRBV5-1,few,CASSPLANYGYTF,TGCGCCAGCAGCCCCCTCGCGAACTATGGCTACACCTTC
TRBJ2-1,TRBD2,TRBV7-9,-,CASMVAGGLLNEQFF,TGTGCCAGTATGGTAGCGGGGGGGCTCTTAAATGAGCAGTTCTTC
TRBJ2-7,TRBD1,TRBV7-9,-,CASSQFGTGYEQYF,TGTGCCAGCAGCCAATTCGGGACAGGGTACGAGCAGTACTTC
TRBJ2-7,-,TRBV7-2,few,CASTPAGRSEQYF,TGTGCCAGCACCCCGGCAGGGCGGAGCGAGCAGTACTTC
TRBJ2-2,-,TRBV25-1,-,CASRLNTGELFF,TGTGCCAGCCGTCTTAACACCGGGGAGCTGTTTTTT
TRBJ2-2,-,TRBV10-3,few,CAISVLGAGELFF,TGTGCCATCAGTGTTCTAGGAGCCGGGGAGCTGTTTTTT
TRBJ2-1,-,TRBV5-1,-,CASSEGVNNEQFF,TGCGCCAGCAGCGAGGGAGTTAACAATGAGCAGTTCTTC
TRBJ2-1,TRBD2,TRBV5-1,-,CASHDGTSGYNEQFF,TGCGCCAGCCACGATGGGACTAGCGGGTACAATGAGCAGTTCTTC
TRBJ1-4,-,TRBV18,-,CASSPSFGPTNEKLFF,TGTGCCAGCTCACCATCGTTTGGCCCAACTAATGAAAAACTGTTTTTT
TRBJ2-7,TRBD1,TRBV5-1,-,CASSYRTGGDEQYF,TGCGCCAGCAGCTATCGGACAGGGGGGGACGAGCAGTACTTC
TRBJ2-3,-,TRBV7-9,few,CASSLTLEGTDTQYF,TGTGCCAGCAGCTTAACCCTGGAGGGCACAGATACGCAGTATTTT
TRBJ2-1,TRBD2,TRBV15,-,CATSRRGLAGFGEQFF,TGTGCCACCAGCAGAAGGGGACTAGCGGGATTTGGTGAGCAGTTCTTC
TRBJ2-2,TRBD1,TRBV18,-,CASSPGQARFGNTGELFF,TGTGCCAGCTCACCCGGACAGGCCCGATTTGGGAACACCGGGGAGCTGTTTTTT
TRBJ2-5,TRBD1,TRBV11-2,-,CASSLADRGLQETQYF,TGTGCCAGCAGCTTAGCGGACAGGGGCCTCCAAGAGACCCAGTACTTC
TRBJ1-5,-,TRBV7-9,once,CASSPVRGNQPQHF,TGTGCCAGCAGCCCGGTCAGGGGCAATCAGCCCCAGCATTTT
TRBJ1-3,-,TRBV18,-,CASSPVRGSSGNTIYF,TGTGCCAGCTCACCAGTTAGGGGGAGCTCTGGAAACACCATATATTTT
TRBJ2-1,-,TRBV5-1,few,CASSAANRYNEQFF,TGCGCCAGCAGCGCAGCTAACAGGTACAATGAGCAGTTCTTC
TRBJ2-3,TRBD2,TRBV5-1,-,CASSSGLAGGRFYLTDTQYF,TGCGCCAGCAGCTCGGGACTAGCGGGAGGCAGATTTTACCTCACAGATACGCAGTATTTT
TRBJ1-1,-,TRBV14,-,CASSTQQGSEAFF,TGTGCCAGCAGCACACAACAGGGTTCTGAAGCTTTCTTT
TRBJ1-4,-,TRBV10-3,-,CAISVGGSEKLFF,TGTGCCATCAGTGTTGGAGGGTCCGAAAAACTGTTTTTT
TRBJ1-2,-,TRBV11-2,-,CASSFTGLSGYTF,TGTGCCAGCAGCTTTACAGGGTTGTCTGGCTACACCTTC
TRBJ2-5,-,TRBV10-3,-,CAIKKTDQETQYF,TGTGCCATTAAAAAGACAGACCAAGAGACCCAGTACTTC
TRBJ2-7,-,TRBV7-9,-,CASSREGLQSYEQYF,TGTGCCAGCTCTCGCGAGGGCCTCCAGTCCTACGAGCAGTACTTC